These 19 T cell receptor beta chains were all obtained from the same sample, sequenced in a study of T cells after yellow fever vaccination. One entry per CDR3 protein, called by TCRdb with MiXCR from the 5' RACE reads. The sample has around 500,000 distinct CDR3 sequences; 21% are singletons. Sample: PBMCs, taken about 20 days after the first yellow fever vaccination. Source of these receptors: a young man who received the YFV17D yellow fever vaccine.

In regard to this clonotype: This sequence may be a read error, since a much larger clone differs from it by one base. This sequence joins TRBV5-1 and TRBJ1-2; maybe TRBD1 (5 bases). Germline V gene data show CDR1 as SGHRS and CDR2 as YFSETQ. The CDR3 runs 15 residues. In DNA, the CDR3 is TGCGACAGCAGCGCGCAGGGCCGAGGAAACTATGGCTACACCTTC. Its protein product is CDSSAQGRGNYGYTF.

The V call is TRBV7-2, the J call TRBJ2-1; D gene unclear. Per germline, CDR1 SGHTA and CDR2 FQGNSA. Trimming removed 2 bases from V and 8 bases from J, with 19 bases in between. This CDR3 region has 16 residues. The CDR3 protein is CASSLRLGRLGDEQFF. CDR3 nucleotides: TGTGCCAGCAGCTTACGCCTAGGAAGGCTTGGAGATGAGCAGTTCTTC. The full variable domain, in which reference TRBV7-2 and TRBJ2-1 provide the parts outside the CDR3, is GAGVSQSPSNKVTEKGKDVELRCDPISGHTALYWYRQSLGQGLEFLIYFQGNSAPDKSGLPSDRFSAERTGGSVSTLTIQRTQQEDSAVYLCASSLRLGRLGDEQFFGPGTRLTVL.

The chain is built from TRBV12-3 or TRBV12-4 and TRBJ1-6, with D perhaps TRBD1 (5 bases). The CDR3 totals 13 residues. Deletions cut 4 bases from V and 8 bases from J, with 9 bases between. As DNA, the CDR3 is TGTGCCAGCAGTTCCAGGGTGGATTCACCCCTCCACTTT. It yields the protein CASSSRVDSPLHF.

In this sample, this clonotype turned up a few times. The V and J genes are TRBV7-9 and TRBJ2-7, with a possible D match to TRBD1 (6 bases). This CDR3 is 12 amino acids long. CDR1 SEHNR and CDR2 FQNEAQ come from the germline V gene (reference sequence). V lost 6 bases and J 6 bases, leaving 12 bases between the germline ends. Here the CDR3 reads CASSYQGSEQYV. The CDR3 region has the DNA TGTGCCAGCAGTTATCAGGGGTCCGAGCAGTACGTC.

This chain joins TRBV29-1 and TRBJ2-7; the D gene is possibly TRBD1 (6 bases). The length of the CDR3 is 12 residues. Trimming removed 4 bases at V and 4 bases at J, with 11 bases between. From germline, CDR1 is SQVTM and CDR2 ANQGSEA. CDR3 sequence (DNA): TGCAGCGTTGCTTGGGACACTTACGAGCAGTACTTC. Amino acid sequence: CSVAWDTYEQYF.

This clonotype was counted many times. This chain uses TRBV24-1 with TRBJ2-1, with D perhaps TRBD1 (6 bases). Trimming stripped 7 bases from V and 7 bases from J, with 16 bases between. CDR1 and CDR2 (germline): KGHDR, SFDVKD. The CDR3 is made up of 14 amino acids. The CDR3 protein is CATRGRFQGNEQFF. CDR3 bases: TGTGCCACCAGGGGTCGGTTCCAGGGGAATGAGCAGTTCTTC.

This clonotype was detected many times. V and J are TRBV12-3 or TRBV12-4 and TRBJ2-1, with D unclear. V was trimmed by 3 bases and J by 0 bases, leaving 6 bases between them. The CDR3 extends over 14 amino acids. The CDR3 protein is CASSFFDSYNEQFF. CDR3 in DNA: TGTGCCAGCAGTTTTTTCGACTCCTACAATGAGCAGTTCTTC.

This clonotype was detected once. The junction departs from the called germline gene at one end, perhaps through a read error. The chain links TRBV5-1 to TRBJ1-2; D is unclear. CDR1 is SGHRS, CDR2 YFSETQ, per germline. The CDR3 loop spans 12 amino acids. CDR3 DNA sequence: TGCGCCAGCAGCGAATTGAACTATGGCTGCACCTTC. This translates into CASSELNYGCTF. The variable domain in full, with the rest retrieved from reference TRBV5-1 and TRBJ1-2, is KAGVTQTPRYLIKTRGQQVTLSCSPISGHRSVSWYQQTPGQGLQFLFEYFSETQRNKGNFPGRFSGRQFSNSRSEMNVSTLELGDSALYLCASSELNYGCTFGSGTRLTVV.

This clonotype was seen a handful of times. The CDR3 loop is CASSYGQGAGQPQHF. The CDR3 DNA reads TGTGCCAGCAGTTACGGACAGGGGGCCGGTCAGCCCCAGCATTTT. V usage is TRBV6-5 and J usage is TRBJ1-5; 11 bases are a match to TRBD1. The CDR3 totals 15 residues. Germline lookup yields CDR1 MNHEY and CDR2 SVGAGI. After removal of 2 bases from V and 6 bases from J, the junction contained 3 bases not matched to a gene.

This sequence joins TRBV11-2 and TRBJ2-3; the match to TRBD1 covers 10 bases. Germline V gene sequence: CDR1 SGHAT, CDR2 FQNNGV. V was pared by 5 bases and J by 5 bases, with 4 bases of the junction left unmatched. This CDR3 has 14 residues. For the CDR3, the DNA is TGTGCCAGCAGCGTGGGACAGGGGATAGATACGCAGTATTTT. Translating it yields CASSVGQGIDTQYF.

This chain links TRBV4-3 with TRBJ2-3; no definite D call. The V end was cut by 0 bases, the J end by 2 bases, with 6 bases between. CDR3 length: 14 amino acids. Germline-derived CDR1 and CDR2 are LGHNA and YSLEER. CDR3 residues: CASSQERNTDTQYF. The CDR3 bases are TGCGCCAGCAGCCAAGAACGCAACACAGATACGCAGTATTTT.

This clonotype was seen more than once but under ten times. This chain's CDR3 is CASSPNRNYEQYF. CDR3 sequence (DNA): TGTGCCAGCAGCCCAAACCGGAACTACGAGCAGTACTTC. J is TRBJ2-7 and V is TRBV7-8; D unclear. Germline CDR1 and CDR2: SGHVS and FQNEAQ. The CDR3 has 13 amino acids. The V end lost 5 bases, the J end lost 3 bases, and 11 bases lay between the germline ends.

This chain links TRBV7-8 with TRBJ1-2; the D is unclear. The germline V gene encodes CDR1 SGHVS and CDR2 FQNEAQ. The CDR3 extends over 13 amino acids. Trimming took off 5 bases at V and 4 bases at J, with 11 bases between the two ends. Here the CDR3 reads CASSPEPSYGYTF. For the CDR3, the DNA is TGTGCCAGCAGCCCTGAACCCTCCTATGGCTACACCTTC.

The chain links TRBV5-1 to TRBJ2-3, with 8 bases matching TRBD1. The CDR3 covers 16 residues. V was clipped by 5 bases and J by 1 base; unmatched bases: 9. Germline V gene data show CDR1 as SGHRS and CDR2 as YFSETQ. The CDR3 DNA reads TGCGCCAGCAGACAGGGGGTTTCTGGGGGCACAGATACGCAGTATTTT. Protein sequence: CASRQGVSGGTDTQYF. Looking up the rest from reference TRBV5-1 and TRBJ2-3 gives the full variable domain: KAGVTQTPRYLIKTRGQQVTLSCSPISGHRSVSWYQQTPGQGLQFLFEYFSETQRNKGNFPGRFSGRQFSNSRSEMNVSTLELGDSALYLCASRQGVSGGTDTQYFGPGTRLTVL.

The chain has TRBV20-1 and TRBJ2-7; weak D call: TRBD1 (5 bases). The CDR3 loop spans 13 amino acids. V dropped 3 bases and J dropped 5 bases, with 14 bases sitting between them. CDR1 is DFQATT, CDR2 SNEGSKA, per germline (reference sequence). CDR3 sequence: CSASRPGNHEQYV. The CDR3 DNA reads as TGCAGTGCTAGTCGTCCAGGGAACCACGAGCAGTACGTC.

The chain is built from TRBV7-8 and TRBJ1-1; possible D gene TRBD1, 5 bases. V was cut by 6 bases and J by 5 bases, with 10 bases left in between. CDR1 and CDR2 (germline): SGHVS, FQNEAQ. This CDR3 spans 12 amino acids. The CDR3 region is CASSDSSTEAFF. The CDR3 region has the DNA TGTGCCAGCAGTGACAGCTCGACTGAAGCTTTCTTT.

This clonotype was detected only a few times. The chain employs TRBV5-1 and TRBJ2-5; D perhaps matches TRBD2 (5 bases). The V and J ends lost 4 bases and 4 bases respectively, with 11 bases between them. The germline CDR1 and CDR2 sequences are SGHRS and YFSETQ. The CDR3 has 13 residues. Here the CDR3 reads CASSPLGRETQYF. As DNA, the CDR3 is TGCGCCAGCAGCCCCCTAGGGAGAGAGACCCAGTACTTC.

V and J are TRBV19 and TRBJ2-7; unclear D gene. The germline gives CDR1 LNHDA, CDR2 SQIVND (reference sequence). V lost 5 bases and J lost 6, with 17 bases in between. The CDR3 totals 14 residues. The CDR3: CASSLTGHRGEQYF. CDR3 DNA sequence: TGTGCCAGTAGTCTCACGGGCCACCGTGGCGAGCAGTACTTC.

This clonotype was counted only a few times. CDR3 loop: CATSDPHRGSTDTQYF. CDR3 sequence (DNA): TGTGCCACCAGTGATCCCCACAGGGGATCCACAGATACGCAGTATTTT. The V call is TRBV24-1, the J call TRBJ2-3, with 7 positions matching TRBD1. The CDR3 has 16 residues. The germline V gene has CDR1 KGHDR and CDR2 SFDVKD. After removal of 3 bases from V and 2 bases from J, the junction contained 7 bases not matched to a gene.